The subject of this entry is one T cell receptor (beta chain). Its antigen is unidentified. The germline V gene encodes CDR1 MGHRA and CDR2 YSYEKL. This CDR3 is 15 amino acids long. The V gene end was trimmed by 0 bases and the J gene end by 7 bases; junction bases not matched to a gene: 4. This specimen belongs to a study of cytomegalovirus exposure and HLA in healthy donors. Findings of the study overall: TCR beta chain V- and J-gene trimming was linked, in a later analysis, to a missense variant in DCLRE1C. Analyses of presence/absence relied on an assumption of roughly uniform sequencing depth across donors.

It was with 60 Vbeta and 13 Jbeta primers that the PCR ran. Sequencing used immunoSEQ multiplex PCR; TCRdb keeps in-frame clones, though not all of them. Here the sample spans around 280,000 clones, around 90% being singletons. The receptor was isolated from a woman aged 18-29 years in good health and CMV-seronegative. The chain carries TRBV4-1 and TRBJ1-5, with 9 bases identical to TRBD1. The sample comprised PBMCs. CDR3 sequence (DNA): TGCGCCAGCAGCCAAGAAGGACAGGGGAGACAGCCCCAGCATTTT. Protein sequence: CASSQEGQGRQPQHF.